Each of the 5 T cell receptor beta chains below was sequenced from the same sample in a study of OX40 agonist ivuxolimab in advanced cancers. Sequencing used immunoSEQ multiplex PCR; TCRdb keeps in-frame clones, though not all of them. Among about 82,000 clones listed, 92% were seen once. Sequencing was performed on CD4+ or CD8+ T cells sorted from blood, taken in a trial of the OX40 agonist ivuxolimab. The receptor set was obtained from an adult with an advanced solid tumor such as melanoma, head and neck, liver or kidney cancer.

The CDR3 spells CASSLGGSQETQYF. DNA for the CDR3: TGTGCCAGCAGCTTAGGCGGCAGCCAAGAGACCCAGTACTTC. V gene TRBV11-2 combines with J gene TRBJ2-5; D remains ambiguous. CDR1 and CDR2 (germline): SGHAT, FQNNGV. Trimming took 1 base from V and 1 from J, leaving 7 bases between them. The CDR3 loop spans 14 amino acids.

Here the CDR3 reads CASSLEGGGRTEAFF. The CDR3 DNA is TGTGCCAGCAGCTTGGAGGGCGGGGGGCGGACTGAAGCTTTCTTT. V and J are TRBV5-6 and TRBJ1-1; weak D call: TRBD1 (6 bases). V was shortened by 0 bases and J by 5 bases, with 14 bases between the two germline ends. Germline V gene lookup returns CDR1 SGHDT and CDR2 YYEEEE. The length of the CDR3 is 15 residues. The full variable domain, rest sourced from reference TRBV5-6 and TRBJ1-1, is DAGVTQSPTHLIKTRGQQVTLRCSPKSGHDTVSWYQQALGQGPQFIFQYYEEEERQRGNFPDRFSGHQFPNYSSELNVNALLLGDSALYLCASSLEGGGRTEAFFGQGTRLTVV.

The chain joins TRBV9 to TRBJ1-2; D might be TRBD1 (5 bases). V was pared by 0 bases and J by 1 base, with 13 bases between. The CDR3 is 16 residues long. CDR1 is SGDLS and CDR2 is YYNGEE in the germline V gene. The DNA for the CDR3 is TGTGCCAGCAGCGTAGATGGGGACTTTTTTAACTATGGCTACACCTTC. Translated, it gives CASSVDGDFFNYGYTF.

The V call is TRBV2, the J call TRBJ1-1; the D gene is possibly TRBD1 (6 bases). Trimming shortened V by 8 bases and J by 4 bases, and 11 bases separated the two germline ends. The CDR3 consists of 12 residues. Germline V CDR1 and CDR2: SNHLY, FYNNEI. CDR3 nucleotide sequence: TGTGCCAGCTTCAGGGGTCCCACTGAAGCTTTCTTT. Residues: CASFRGPTEAFF.

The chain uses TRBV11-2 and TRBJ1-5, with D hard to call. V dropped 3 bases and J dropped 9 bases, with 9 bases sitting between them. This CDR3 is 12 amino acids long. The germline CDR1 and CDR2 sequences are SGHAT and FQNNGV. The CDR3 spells CASSLAGWPQHF. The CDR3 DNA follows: TGTGCCAGCAGCTTGGCAGGCTGGCCCCAGCATTTT.